Listed here are 10 T cell receptor beta chains from one sample, sequenced in a study of somatic mutations in cytotoxic T cells in rheumatoid arthritis. Measured with immunoSEQ multiplex PCR; TCRdb has only the in-frame clones, and not every one. The sample contains tens of thousands of clones, around 87% of which appear only once. The sequenced sample was CD8+ T cells sorted from blood. These receptors all stem from an adult with rheumatoid arthritis.

The CDR3: CASTEGLFAGQYF. The CDR3 bases are TGCGCCAGCACCGAGGGACTCTTCGCCGGGCAGTACTTC. The V gene is TRBV4-1, the J gene TRBJ2-7; D is possibly TRBD2 (6 bases). V was pared by 7 bases and J by 9 bases, with 19 bases between. The CDR3 is 13 amino acids. Germline V gene data show CDR1 as MGHRA and CDR2 as YSYEKL.

The V gene is TRBV6-5, the J gene TRBJ2-1, with 9 positions matching TRBD2. This CDR3 has 16 amino acids. V dropped 0 bases and J dropped 4; count of bases not matched to a gene: 4. Germline-derived CDR1 and CDR2 are MNHEY and SVGAGI. Here the CDR3 DNA reads TGTGCCAGCAGTTACTCGTCGACTAGCGGTTACAATGAGCAGTTCTTC. Translating it yields CASSYSSTSGYNEQFF.

J is TRBJ2-7 and V is TRBV10-2; 12 bases line up with TRBD2. This CDR3 contains 15 residues. Germline trimming cut 6 bases from V and 5 bases from J; bases unmatched to any gene: 8. Germline V CDR1 and CDR2: WSHSY, SAAADI. The CDR3 DNA reads as TGCGCCAGCAGCCTTCGACTAGCGGGAGTGGACGAGCAGTACTTC. Translation gives CASSLRLAGVDEQYF.

The J gene is TRBJ1-3, the V gene TRBV7-6; D gene uncertain. This CDR3 has 18 amino acids. Germline assignment: CDR1 SGHVS and CDR2 FNYEAQ. The V end lost 5 bases, the J end lost 4 bases, and 24 bases lay between the germline ends. CDR3 DNA sequence: TGTGCCAGCAGCCCCTACCCCGGGGAGGCAGCAGTAGGAAACACCATATATTTT. Translated, it gives CASSPYPGEAAVGNTIYF.

V usage is TRBV9 and J usage is TRBJ2-7; 9 bases line up with TRBD1. This CDR3 contains 16 residues. Germline loops: CDR1 SGDLS, CDR2 YYNGEE. V gave up 5 bases and J gave up 1 base; unmatched junction bases: 10. CDR3 protein: CASRATGTGTSYEQYF. For the CDR3, the DNA is TGTGCCAGCAGGGCTACCGGGACAGGGACGTCCTACGAGCAGTACTTC.

This chain uses TRBV4-1 with TRBJ2-7; 8 positions agree with TRBD1. The germline V gene encodes CDR1 MGHRA and CDR2 YSYEKL. The CDR3 sequence is 14 residues long. The J segment lost 3 bases and the V segment lost 0 bases, leaving 1 base of the junction unmatched. CDR3 bases: TGCGCCAGCAGCCAAGATGGACAGGGCTACGAGCAGTACTTC. Protein sequence: CASSQDGQGYEQYF.

This chain uses TRBV19 with TRBJ2-1; 7 bases are shared with TRBD2. CDR3 length: 15 residues. The germline CDR1 and CDR2 sequences are LNHDA and SQIVND (reference sequence). V lost 2 bases, J lost 8 bases, and 9 bases stayed unmatched. The CDR3 region has the DNA TGTGCCAGTAGTATATTATCGGGAGGAGGCTATGAGCAGTTCTTC. It translates to CASSILSGGGYEQFF.

The chain carries TRBV19 and TRBJ1-2; D unresolved. Germline CDR1 reads LNHDA; CDR2 reads SQIVND (reference sequence). The V end was cut by 6 bases, the J end by 2 bases, with 19 bases between. The CDR3 is made up of 16 amino acids. CDR3 DNA sequence: TGTGCCAGTAGCCCCTCCCACGGGTCGGCGAACTATGGCTACACCTTC. Translated, it gives CASSPSHGSANYGYTF.

The CDR3 nucleotides are TGTGCCAGCAGTGAACTCTCAAACAATGAGCAGTTCTTC. It encodes CASSELSNNEQFF. V is TRBV25-1 and J is TRBJ2-1, with unresolved D. Deletions cut 2 bases from V and 5 bases from J, with 7 bases between. CDR1 is MGHDK, CDR2 SYGVNS, per germline. This CDR3 has 13 amino acids. Using reference TRBV25-1 and TRBJ2-1 for the parts outside the CDR3, the full variable domain is EADIYQTPRYLVIGTGKKITLECSQTMGHDKMYWYQQDPGMELHLIHYSYGVNSTEKGDLSSESTVSRIRTEHFPLTLESARPSHTSQYLCASSELSNNEQFFGPGTRLTVL.

The chain recombines TRBV28 with TRBJ2-7, with D unclear. Germline CDR1 is MDHEN and CDR2 is SYDVKM. V was pared by 6 bases and J by 0 bases, with 15 bases between. CDR3 length equals 15 residues. The CDR3 region is CASSQGQLSSYEQYF. CDR3 in DNA: TGTGCCAGCAGCCAAGGGCAGTTGAGCTCCTACGAGCAGTACTTC.